Sequencing of this TCR beta chain was carried out in a study of early T cells in non-severe SARS-CoV-2 infection. Overall study context: With bulk RNA from unsorted whole blood as input, sequencing yielded unpaired chains. Study results and caveats: Reliance on VDJdb matching favored anti-spike CD8 responses; private and CD4 specificities were missed.

This clonotype turned up a few times. Its antigen is unidentified. Trimming removed 4 bases from V and 7 bases from J, with 3 bases in between. CDR3 size: 10 residues. Tagging with unique molecular identifiers was applied to individual cDNA molecules. From the 5' RACE reads, TCRdb called clonotypes with MiXCR, one entry per CDR3 protein. Here the sample spans tens of thousands of distinct CDR3 sequences, around 5% being singletons. The chain carries TRBV12-3 or TRBV12-4 and TRBJ2-3; D gene unclear. Sequenced input: whole blood. The TCR comes from an adult who was a healthcare worker with PCR-confirmed SARS-CoV-2 infection or an uninfected control (not recorded which). CDR3 nucleotide sequence: TGTGCCAGCAGTTCGAATACGCAGTATTTT. It yields the protein CASSSNTQYF.